This T cell receptor beta chain was recovered during a study of T cells after yellow fever vaccination. Study observations and caveats: Detected again after the booster were most primary-vaccination clones, at roughly 95% CD4 and about 89% CD8.

J gave up 3 bases and V 2 bases, and 4 bases lay outside the gene matches. This CDR3 is built from 15 residues. CDR1 and CDR2 from the germline V gene are SGHKS and YYEKEE (reference sequence). TCRdb fed the 5' RACE reads into MiXCR, producing one record per CDR3 protein. The table records 150,000 to 200,000 distinct CDR3 sequences, approximately 6.8% of them present only once. This clonotype has at least ten counts. No antigen is known for it. The chain carries TRBV5-5 and TRBJ2-2; 7 bases fit TRBD2. The sequence derives from a man younger than 30 who received the YFV17D yellow fever vaccine. The sequences come from CD4+ T cells sorted from PBMCs, collected less than 6 days after the first yellow fever vaccination. The CDR3 reads CASSFRGDHTGELFF. The CDR3 nucleotides read TGTGCCAGCAGCTTCCGGGGGGATCACACCGGGGAGCTGTTTTTT.